This passage covers 16 T cell receptor beta chains from one sample sequenced in a study of CD4+ T cells in melanoma. TCRdb's table, derived via immunoSEQ multiplex PCR, lists solely in-frame clones and lacks some. The data contain some 13,000 clones, approximately 80% of them singletons. The sample consisted of cells from a culture (not recorded whether cultured in vitro). The receptor set was obtained from a human donor with melanoma.

Only a few counts were recorded for this clone. The gene calls are TRBV2 and TRBJ1-5; no clear D gene. Germline assignment: CDR1 SNHLY and CDR2 FYNNEI. V lost 5 bases, J lost 3 bases, and 17 bases lay in between. The CDR3 contains 16 residues. In nucleotides, the CDR3 is TGTGCCAGCAGTAGCGTTCCGGAGCGCTCCAATCAGCCCCAGCATTTT. Protein: CASSSVPERSNQPQHF.

This clone appeared a few times. The gene calls are TRBV6-5 and TRBJ1-2; D may be TRBD1 (6 bases). Trimming removed 6 bases from V and 2 bases from J, with 16 bases in between. This CDR3 is 15 amino acids long. Germline V gene sequence: CDR1 MNHEY, CDR2 SVGAGI. The CDR3 nucleotides read TGTGCCAGCAGCCAGGAGGGGGGCAGAAACTATGGCTACACCTTC. Translation: CASSQEGGRNYGYTF.

This clone has a single count. The chain joins TRBV5-1 to TRBJ1-5, with TRBD1 identical over 8 bases. The length of the CDR3 is 14 residues. Trimming removed 4 bases from V and 6 bases from J; junction bases left unmatched: 6. Germline V gene lookup returns CDR1 SGHRS and CDR2 YFSETQ. This chain's CDR3 is CASSPGQGGQPQHF. The CDR3 region has the DNA TGCGCCAGCAGCCCCGGACAGGGCGGTCAGCCCCAGCATTTT.

The CDR3 spells CASSNTHEQYF. The CDR3 DNA reads as TGTGCCAGCAGTAACACACACGAGCAGTACTTC. This chain connects TRBV6-5 to TRBJ2-7; D unclear. The CDR3 extends over 11 amino acids. CDR1 is MNHEY and CDR2 is SVGAGI in the germline V gene. V was pared by 5 bases and J by 5 bases, with 7 bases between.

The chain employs TRBV6-6 and TRBJ1-5, with 7 bases aligning to TRBD1. CDR1 and CDR2 (germline): MNHNY, SVGAGI (reference sequence). This CDR3 has 13 residues. The J segment lost 9 bases and the V segment lost 2 bases, leaving 4 bases of the junction unmatched. CDR3: CASSYDRVSPQHF. CDR3 DNA: TGTGCCAGCAGTTACGACAGGGTTTCGCCCCAGCATTTT.

The CDR3 here is CASSLDSGTGAYGYTF. Here the CDR3 DNA reads TGTGCCAGCAGCTTAGATTCCGGGACAGGTGCCTATGGCTACACCTTC. The rearrangement uses TRBV11-2 and TRBJ1-2; 8 bases are shared with TRBD1. CDR1 is SGHAT, CDR2 FQNNGV, per germline. The CDR3 has 16 residues. The ends lost 0 bases at V and 4 bases at J; junction bases unmatched: 7. Full variable domain (remainder filled in from reference TRBV11-2 and TRBJ1-2): EAGVAQSPRYKIIEKRQSVAFWCNPISGHATLYWYQQILGQGPKLLIQFQNNGVVDDSQLPKDRFSAERLKGVDSTLKIQPAKLEDSAVYLCASSLDSGTGAYGYTFGSGTRLTVV.

The chain uses TRBV20-1 and TRBJ1-3; D uncertain. V was shortened by 5 bases and J by 10 bases, with 12 bases between the two germline ends. Germline CDR1 and CDR2: DFQATT and SNEGSKA (reference sequence). The CDR3 extends over 11 amino acids. The CDR3 is CSALKDGTIYF. CDR3 nucleotide sequence: TGCAGTGCTCTCAAGGATGGAACCATATATTTT.

V gene TRBV19 combines with J gene TRBJ2-7; 8 bases line up with TRBD2. V lost 4 bases to trimming and J lost 0 bases; unmatched junction nucleotides: 8. The germline V gene has CDR1 LNHDA and CDR2 SQIVND (reference sequence). The CDR3 consists of 16 residues. This chain's CDR3 is CASSNRGGTSSYEQYF. CDR3 coding DNA: TGTGCCAGTAGTAACCGGGGGGGGACAAGCTCCTACGAGCAGTACTTC.

This clone was detected once. This chain connects TRBV14 to TRBJ2-6, with D unclear. The CDR3 extends over 17 amino acids. Trimming took 5 bases from V and 0 from J, leaving 14 bases between them. The V gene's germline CDR1 is SGHDN and CDR2 FVKESK. In DNA, the CDR3 is TGTGCCAGCAGCAGATTGACATTCCCCTCTGGGGCCAACGTCCTGACTTTC. Translating gives CASSRLTFPSGANVLTF.

V usage is TRBV19 and J usage is TRBJ2-7; 10 bases map to TRBD1. The CDR3 sequence is 14 residues long. J gave up 3 bases and V 8 bases, and 7 bases lay outside the gene matches. CDR1 and CDR2 (germline): LNHDA, SQIVND (reference sequence). The chain's CDR3 is CASATTGGFYEQYF. CDR3 bases: TGTGCCAGTGCGACGACAGGGGGCTTCTACGAGCAGTACTTC.

The gene calls are TRBV7-6 and TRBJ2-5, with D perhaps being TRBD1 or TRBD2 (6 bases each). In germline, CDR1 is SGHVS, CDR2 FNYEAQ. The CDR3 covers 15 residues. V was pared by 4 bases and J by 5 bases, with 17 bases between. The CDR3 sequence: CASSSFGGRWETQYF. CDR3 DNA: TGTGCCAGCAGCTCGTTTGGGGGGCGTTGGGAGACCCAGTACTTC.

This chain links TRBV2 with TRBJ1-1, with TRBD1 as a possible D gene (6 bases). From germline, CDR1 is SNHLY and CDR2 FYNNEI. The CDR3 runs 13 residues. Trimming left V 8 bases short and J 4 bases short, with 14 bases between. The CDR3: CASRAGEGTEAFF. The CDR3, as DNA: TGTGCCAGCCGGGCAGGGGAGGGCACTGAAGCTTTCTTT.

The chain uses TRBV5-4 and TRBJ2-2; D uncertain. Trimming pared 4 bases from V and 4 bases from J, leaving 17 bases between. The CDR3 contains 16 residues. CDR1 and CDR2 from the germline V gene are SGHNT and YYREEE (reference sequence). The chain's CDR3 is CASSRRASSGTGELFF. CDR3 DNA: TGTGCCAGCAGCCGTCGAGCATCGAGTGGCACCGGGGAGCTGTTTTTT.

The chain couples TRBV11-2 to TRBJ2-5; D not resolved. The CDR3 length is 14 residues. V dropped 5 bases and J dropped 2 bases, with 12 bases sitting between them. CDR1 and CDR2 (germline): SGHAT, FQNNGV. Here the CDR3 reads CASSPALYQETQYF. CDR3 bases: TGTGCCAGCAGCCCAGCTCTGTATCAAGAGACCCAGTACTTC.

The V and J genes are TRBV7-3 and TRBJ2-2, with a possible D match to TRBD1 (6 bases). From germline, CDR1 is SGHTA and CDR2 FQGTGA. Trimming took 7 bases from V and 7 from J, leaving 13 bases between them. The CDR3 runs to 13 residues. Written as DNA, the CDR3 is TGTGCCAGCACGAGCCAGGGGCTCGGGGAGCTGTTTTTT. This sequence encodes CASTSQGLGELFF.

This chain links TRBV6-1 with TRBJ2-3; D is unresolved. This CDR3 region has 9 residues. Trimming removed 6 bases from V and 6 bases from J, with 1 base in between. CDR1 and CDR2 from the germline V gene are MNHNS and SASEGT. The chain's CDR3 is CASRDTQYF. Written as DNA, the CDR3 is TGTGCCAGCAGGGATACGCAGTATTTT.